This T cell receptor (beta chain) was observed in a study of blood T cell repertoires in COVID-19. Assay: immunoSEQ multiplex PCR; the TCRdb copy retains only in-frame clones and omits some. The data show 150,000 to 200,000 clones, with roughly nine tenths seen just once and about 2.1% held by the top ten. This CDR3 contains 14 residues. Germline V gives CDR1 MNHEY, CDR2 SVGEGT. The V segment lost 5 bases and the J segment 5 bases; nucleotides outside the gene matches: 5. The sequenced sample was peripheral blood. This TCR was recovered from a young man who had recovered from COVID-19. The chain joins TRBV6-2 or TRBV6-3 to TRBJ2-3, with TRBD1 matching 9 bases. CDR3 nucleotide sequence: TGTGCCAGCAGTCTTGACAGGGGGAGAGATACGCAGTATTTT. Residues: CASSLDRGRDTQYF.